Presented here are 20 T cell receptor beta chains from one specimen sequenced in a study of vaccination and CD4 T cells after COVID-19. TCRdb fed the PCR reads into MiXCR, producing one record per CDR3 protein. The sample gives 21,000 or so distinct CDR3 sequences, roughly 61% of which show up once; approximately 1.1% is in the top ten. The starting material was CD4+ T cells from blood, obtained before SARS-CoV-2 vaccination. The source of these receptors is a human donor who had recovered from COVID-19.

CDR3 in DNA: TGCAGTGCTAGTCAAGGTGGCTCTGGAAACACCATATATTTT. This encodes CSASQGGSGNTIYF. This chain links TRBV20-1 with TRBJ1-3; D is uncertain. CDR3 length: 14 amino acids. V was pared by 3 bases and J by 0 bases, with 9 bases between. Per germline, CDR1 DFQATT and CDR2 SNEGSKA (reference sequence).

V usage is TRBV11-2 and J usage is TRBJ2-4; D is unclear. From germline, CDR1 is SGHAT and CDR2 FQNNGV. Trimming took off 2 bases at V and 8 bases at J, with 7 bases between the two ends. This CDR3 spans 12 amino acids. The CDR3 spells CASSLNMDIQYF. Here the CDR3 DNA reads TGTGCCAGCAGCTTAAATATGGACATTCAGTACTTC.

The chain employs TRBV20-1 and TRBJ2-7; D not resolved. The CDR3 loop spans 13 amino acids. Germline V gene lookup returns CDR1 DFQATT and CDR2 SNEGSKA (reference sequence). The V end lost 5 bases, the J end lost 0 bases, and 11 bases lay between the germline ends. The CDR3 DNA is TGCAGTGCTCGATCCGGGCCCTCCTACGAGCAGTACTTC. Translated, it gives CSARSGPSYEQYF.

The J gene is TRBJ2-2, the V gene TRBV19; 8 positions agree with TRBD1. V shed 3 bases, J shed 0 bases, and the junction held 3 bases outside the gene matches. Per germline, CDR1 LNHDA and CDR2 SQIVND (reference sequence). The CDR3 has 16 residues. The CDR3 DNA sequence: TGTGCCAGTAGTATCGCAGGGGGCTCGAACACCGGGGAGCTGTTTTTT. As protein: CASSIAGGSNTGELFF.

The V gene is TRBV7-8, the J gene TRBJ2-7; 11 nucleotides align to TRBD2. The V and J ends lost 8 bases and 9 bases, in that order; junction bases with no gene match: 6. Looked up from germline, CDR1 is SGHVS and CDR2 is FQNEAQ. The CDR3 has 12 residues. The CDR3 loop reads CASLGLADRQYF. CDR3 bases: TGTGCCAGCCTGGGACTAGCGGATCGGCAGTACTTC.

This clonotype was seen only a few times. The chain carries TRBV10-3 and TRBJ1-5; TRBD1 might be the D (6 bases). Trimming took off 0 bases at V and 2 bases at J, with 14 bases between the two ends. The CDR3 runs 17 residues. Germline lookup yields CDR1 ENHRY and CDR2 SYGVKD. The CDR3 protein is CAISESLGAGGNQPQHF. CDR3 coding DNA: TGTGCCATCAGTGAGTCTTTGGGGGCCGGAGGCAATCAGCCCCAGCATTTT.

The chain joins TRBV20-1 to TRBJ2-5; 7 nucleotides match TRBD2. The germline V gene has CDR1 DFQATT and CDR2 SNEGSKA (reference sequence). This CDR3 is built from 14 residues. The V segment lost 4 bases and the J segment 2 bases; nucleotides outside the gene matches: 7. CDR3 loop: CSATGTITQETQYF. The CDR3 nucleotides read TGCAGTGCTACCGGGACTATCACACAAGAGACCCAGTACTTC.

The rearrangement uses TRBV7-3 and TRBJ2-1; 11 nucleotides align to TRBD2. CDR3 length: 15 residues. The V segment lost 4 bases and the J segment 7 bases; nucleotides outside the gene matches: 6. CDR1 is SGHTA and CDR2 is FQGTGA in the germline V gene. DNA of the CDR3: TGTGCCAGCAGCTCCGGGACTAGCGGTAGAAATGAGCAGTTCTTC. Amino acids: CASSSGTSGRNEQFF.

The gene calls are TRBV20-1 and TRBJ1-5; TRBD1 might be the D (5 bases). V was pared by 5 bases and J by 7 bases, with 15 bases between. This CDR3 comprises 13 residues. Germline V gene data show CDR1 as DFQATT and CDR2 as SNEGSKA (reference sequence). CDR3 protein: CSAVRGTGQPQHF. The DNA for the CDR3 is TGCAGTGCTGTCCGGGGAACAGGACAGCCCCAGCATTTT.

The chain employs TRBV7-8 and TRBJ2-4, with 14 positions matching TRBD2. The CDR3 contains 19 residues. Germline V lookup: CDR1 SGHVS, CDR2 FQNEAQ. Unmatched junction bases numbered 4, after V lost 0 bases and J lost 0 bases. The CDR3 protein is CASSLARTSGRLAKNIQYF. The CDR3 DNA is TGTGCCAGCAGCTTAGCGCGGACTAGCGGGAGGCTAGCCAAAAACATTCAGTACTTC. The full variable domain, completed using reference TRBV7-8 and TRBJ2-4, is GAGVSQSPRYKVAKRGQDVALRCDPISGHVSLFWYQQALGQGPEFLTYFQNEAQLDKSGLPSDRFFAERPEGSVSTLKIQRTQQEDSAVYLCASSLARTSGRLAKNIQYFGAGTRLSVL.

The chain carries TRBV20-1 and TRBJ2-1, with D perhaps matching TRBD1 (5 bases). Germline V gives CDR1 DFQATT, CDR2 SNEGSKA (reference sequence). This CDR3 comprises 12 residues. V dropped 6 bases and J dropped 5 bases, with 11 bases sitting between them. The CDR3 loop reads CSAIEGDNEQFF. Written as DNA, the CDR3 is TGCAGTGCAATAGAAGGGGACAATGAGCAGTTCTTC.

The chain joins TRBV15 to TRBJ1-3, with 7 bases that match TRBD1. CDR3 length equals 16 residues. CDR1 and CDR2 (germline): LNHNV, YYDKDF (reference sequence). With 0 bases clipped from V and 1 base from J, the junction kept 3 bases outside the gene matches. The CDR3 nucleotides read TGTGCCACCAGCAGAGACCCGACAGGGTCTGGAAACACCATATATTTT. Its protein is CATSRDPTGSGNTIYF.

This clonotype was detected a few times. The V call is TRBV25-1, the J call TRBJ1-6; D perhaps matches TRBD1 (6 bases). The V and J ends lost 4 bases and 4 bases respectively, with 14 bases between them. This CDR3 comprises 16 residues. Germline CDR1 reads MGHDK; CDR2 reads SYGVNS. The CDR3 nucleotides are TGTGCCAGCAGTGCACCCACGGGGGCTTATAATTCACCCCTCCACTTT. Translation gives CASSAPTGAYNSPLHF.

The V and J genes are TRBV20-1 and TRBJ2-3; D perhaps matches TRBD1 (5 bases). Germline assignment: CDR1 DFQATT and CDR2 SNEGSKA (reference sequence). V was cut by 3 bases and J by 6 bases, with 19 bases left in between. This CDR3 comprises 15 residues. The CDR3 sequence is CSASGTGLSSDTQYF. The CDR3 DNA reads TGCAGTGCTAGCGGTACAGGCCTTTCGTCGGATACGCAGTATTTT.

The chain couples TRBV7-2 to TRBJ1-1; 7 bases are shared with TRBD1. V was clipped by 0 bases and J by 0 bases; unmatched bases: 1. This CDR3 contains 15 residues. Germline CDR1 and CDR2: SGHTA and FQGNSA. The CDR3 is CASSLAGQVNTEAFF. Written as DNA, the CDR3 is TGTGCCAGCAGCTTAGCCGGACAGGTGAACACTGAAGCTTTCTTT.

The V gene is TRBV7-9, the J gene TRBJ2-5; no firm D call. This CDR3 region has 12 residues. Germline-derived CDR1 and CDR2 are SEHNR and FQNEAQ (reference sequence). V was shortened by 2 bases and J by 5 bases, with 6 bases between the two germline ends. CDR3 region: CASSLLFETQYF. The CDR3 DNA reads TGTGCCAGCAGCTTATTGTTTGAGACCCAGTACTTC.

The chain recombines TRBV7-2 with TRBJ1-1; 8 bases are a match to TRBD1. The CDR3 sequence is 14 residues long. The trim removed 1 base at V and 3 bases at J, leaving 1 base unmatched. Germline CDR1 is SGHTA and CDR2 is FQGNSA. The CDR3 reads CASSLDRGDTEAFF. The CDR3 nucleotides read TGTGCCAGCAGCTTAGACAGGGGGGACACTGAAGCTTTCTTT.

V gene TRBV20-1 combines with J gene TRBJ1-4; TRBD1 matches at 7 bases. Unmatched junction bases numbered 7, after V lost 3 bases and J lost 0 bases. CDR3 length equals 16 residues. From germline, CDR1 is DFQATT and CDR2 SNEGSKA (reference sequence). The CDR3 DNA reads as TGCAGTGCTAGGGACAGGAGTTTCCCAACTAATGAAAAACTGTTTTTT. Its translation is CSARDRSFPTNEKLFF.

The CDR3 is CASSARTESFEAFF. CDR3 DNA: TGTGCCAGTAGTGCTCGGACAGAGTCGTTTGAAGCTTTCTTT. This chain joins TRBV19 and TRBJ1-1, with a possible D match to TRBD1 (6 bases). The CDR3 consists of 14 residues. Germline lookup yields CDR1 LNHDA and CDR2 SQIVND (reference sequence). The V end lost 5 bases, the J end lost 7 bases, and 17 bases lay between the germline ends.

This clonotype was found once. The chain links TRBV20-1 to TRBJ1-4; the D is unclear. The CDR3 is 15 amino acids. The V and J ends lost 1 base and 0 bases respectively, with 9 bases between them. Germline V gene data show CDR1 as DFQATT and CDR2 as SNEGSKA (reference sequence). The CDR3: CSARGGTSTNEKLFF. CDR3 DNA: TGCAGTGCTAGAGGCGGCACCTCAACTAATGAAAAACTGTTTTTT.